The next 6 T cell receptor beta chains were all read from a single sample in a study of cytomegalovirus exposure and HLA in healthy donors. PCR was performed using 60 Vbeta and 13 Jbeta primers. Sequenced by immunoSEQ multiplex PCR; TCRdb stores in-frame clones only, minus some. This sample has some 90,000 clones, with under 90% found just once. The material sequenced was PBMCs. Receptors were obtained from a man aged 45-65 years in good health and CMV-seronegative.

The chain is built from TRBV5-1 and TRBJ2-1, with D maybe TRBD1 (6 bases). V shed 5 bases and J shed 1 base, with 13 bases lying between them. The CDR3 runs to 15 residues. Germline V gene lookup returns CDR1 SGHRS and CDR2 YFSETQ. The DNA for the CDR3 is TGCGCCAGCAGTTACTACAGGGATTCCTACAATGAGCAGTTCTTC. Protein: CASSYYRDSYNEQFF.

The chain employs TRBV21-1 and TRBJ2-6; the table's TRBD1 call for D was not verified on the DNA. TRBV21-1 is described as a pseudogene. The CDR3 loop spans 19 amino acids. The CDR3 region has the DNA TGTGCCAGCAGCAACCCGACAGGGGGCGAGAGCTCTGGGGCCAACGTCCTGACTTTC. Encoded protein: CASSNPTGGESSGANVLTF.

This clone was counted only a few times. The V and J genes are TRBV5-1 and TRBJ1-5; no firm D call. This CDR3 is 14 amino acids long. Germline V gives CDR1 SGHRS, CDR2 YFSETQ. The ends were cut back, 1 base at V and 3 bases at J, with 8 bases in the middle. CDR3 sequence (DNA): TGCGCCAGCAGCTTGTCCGGAGACAATCAGCCCCAGCATTTT. Translated: CASSLSGDNQPQHF.

A single count supports this clone. The chain has TRBV15 and TRBJ1-5; TRBD1 matches 10 bases. Trimming at V came to 3 bases and at J to 6 bases, leaving 2 bases not matched to a gene. The CDR3 runs to 14 residues. From germline, CDR1 is LNHNV and CDR2 YYDKDF (reference sequence). The DNA for the CDR3 is TGTGCCACCAGCAGGGGACAGGGGAGTCAGCCCCAGCATTTT. This sequence encodes CATSRGQGSQPQHF.

V is TRBV25-1 and J is TRBJ2-1; 12 nucleotides agree with TRBD2. Germline V CDR1 and CDR2: MGHDK, SYGVNS. Trimming at V came to 2 bases and at J to 9 bases, leaving 8 bases not matched to a gene. The CDR3 has 16 residues. CDR3 amino acids: CASSEQWTSGKIEQFF. The CDR3, as DNA: TGTGCCAGCAGTGAACAATGGACTAGCGGGAAGATTGAGCAGTTCTTC.

The genes are TRBV5-4 and TRBJ2-7; TRBD1 matches at 8 bases. The junction had 5 bases not matched to a gene; V was cut back by 0 bases and J by 3 bases. The CDR3 is 15 residues long. The germline CDR1 and CDR2 sequences are SGHNT and YYREEE (reference sequence). The CDR3 is CASSLVQGAGYEQYF. CDR3 DNA: TGTGCCAGCAGCTTGGTGCAGGGGGCGGGCTACGAGCAGTACTTC.